The clone carrying this T cell receptor (beta chain) was detected a few times. What it binds is unknown. These data come from a study of blood T cells in healthy people across ages. Study-wide results and caveats: A strong correlation between TCR beta diversity and naive T cell percentage was seen.

Primed by a sample-barcoded 5' primer and a J-beta primer mix, a second PCR proceeded for 7 to 11 cycles. TCRdb ran MiXCR on the 5' RACE reads and lists one entry per CDR3 protein. Seen here are about 280,000 distinct CDR3 sequences, 27% observed once, and the top ten hold 25% to 30%. Germline-derived CDR1 and CDR2 are SNHLY and FYNNEI. CDR3 length: 15 residues. V dropped 1 base and J dropped 0 bases, with 7 bases sitting between them. The TCR was taken from a woman in her 70s in good health. The chain is built from TRBV2 and TRBJ1-3, with D unclear. Source material: blood. The chain's CDR3 is CASSEEGDSGNTIYF. In nucleotides, the CDR3 is TGTGCCAGCAGTGAAGAGGGCGACTCTGGAAACACCATATATTTT.